The clone carrying this T cell receptor (beta chain) was seen repeatedly, ten times or more. Its antigen is undetermined. In preparing bulk TCR libraries, previously described methods and listed TCR primers were used. TCRdb called the PCR reads again in MiXCR, with one record for every CDR3 protein. The sample carries about 630,000 distinct CDR3 sequences, 25% recorded once. Preparation of naive CD8 libraries involved roughly 20,000 to 1,000,000 sorted cells and 10%, 30% or 50% RNA. The sample belongs to a study of molecular identifiers for immune sequencing clone quantification. Study results and caveats: Jurkat TCR RNA spiked in from one cell could reportedly be detected among about 1.1 million naive cells. The study found clones above 20 RNA copies held over 97% of effector molecules and under 1% in naive cells.

The sequenced sample was naive CD8+ T cells from blood, with Jurkat cell RNA spiked in. The subset was: FACS-sorted CD8+CD4-CCR7+CD45RA+ naive T cells. This clonotype was obtained from a human donor in good health. Some libraries in this study had Jurkat cell RNA spiked in.

CDR3 protein: CASSHITGTYEQYF. The DNA of the CDR3 is TGCGCCAGCAGCCACATAACGGGAACCTACGAGCAGTACTTC. V gene TRBV4-1 combines with J gene TRBJ2-7; D is possibly TRBD2 (5 bases). CDR1 MGHRA and CDR2 YSYEKL come from the germline V gene. The CDR3 has 14 amino acids. Trimming took 3 bases from V and 2 from J, leaving 11 bases between them.